This T cell receptor beta chain stems from a study of regulatory T cells in long-lasting Graves disease. Assembly of TCR beta libraries relied on iRepertoire HTBI primers together with Arm-PCR of CDR3 regions. Study processing details: Looking across samples, the authors found approximately 60 TRBV and 14 TRBJ segments. TCRdb fed the multiplex PCR reads into MiXCR, producing one record per CDR3 protein. TCRdb's processing, not the authors' own work, is the source of the V and J calls. The sample lists 650,000 to 700,000 distinct CDR3 sequences; 25% to 35% were seen once. Described time point: persistent/refractory GD, antithyroid drugs over 5 years with positive TRAb. Scientists built the TCR library using RNA that was extracted from PBMCs. American Thyroid Association guidelines defined how Graves' disease was diagnosed. This clonotype was counted at least ten times. The target antigen is unknown.

General study findings and limits: Comparison showed that persistent patients shared more public clonotypes (fewer than 3,000) than new patients (approximately 930).

The CDR3 runs 16 residues. V lost 2 bases and J 7 bases, leaving 20 bases between the germline ends. Germline CDR1 and CDR2: MDHEN and SYDVKM. This material consisted of peripheral blood mononuclear cells (PBMCs), taken when the disease was refractory, from a patient treated with antithyroid drugs. The sequence derives from a female donor with Graves disease. The rearrangement links TRBV28 to TRBJ1-2; D may be TRBD1 (6 bases). The CDR3 sequence is CASSLANRELGGGYTF. The CDR3 DNA is TGTGCCAGCAGTTTAGCCAACAGGGAGCTGGGGGGTGGCTACACCTTC.